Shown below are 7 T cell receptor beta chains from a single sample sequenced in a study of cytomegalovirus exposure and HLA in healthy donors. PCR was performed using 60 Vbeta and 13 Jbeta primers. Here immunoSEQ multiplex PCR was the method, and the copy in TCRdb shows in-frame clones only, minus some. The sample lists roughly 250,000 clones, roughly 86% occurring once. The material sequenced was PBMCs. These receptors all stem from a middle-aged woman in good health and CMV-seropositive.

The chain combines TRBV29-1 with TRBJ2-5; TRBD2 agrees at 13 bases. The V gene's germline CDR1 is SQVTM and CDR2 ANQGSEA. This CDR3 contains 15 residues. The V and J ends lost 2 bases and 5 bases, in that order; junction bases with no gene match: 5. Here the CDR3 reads CSVEPRTSGSETQYF. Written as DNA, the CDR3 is TGCAGCGTTGAACCCCGGACTAGCGGGAGCGAGACCCAGTACTTC.

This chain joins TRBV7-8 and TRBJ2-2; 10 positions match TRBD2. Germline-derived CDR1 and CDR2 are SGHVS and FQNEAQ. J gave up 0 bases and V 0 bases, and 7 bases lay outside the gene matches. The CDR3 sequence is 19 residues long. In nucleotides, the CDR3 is TGTGCCAGCAGCTTAGCGGCTAGCGGGAGACCTTCGAACACCGGGGAGCTGTTTTTT. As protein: CASSLAASGRPSNTGELFF.

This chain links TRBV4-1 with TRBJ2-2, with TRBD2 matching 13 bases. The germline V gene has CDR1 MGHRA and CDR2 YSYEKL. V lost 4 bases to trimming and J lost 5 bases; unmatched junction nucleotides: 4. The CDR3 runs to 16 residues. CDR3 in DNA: TGCGCCAGCAGCCTACCGGGACTAGCGGGAACCGGGGAGCTGTTTTTT. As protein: CASSLPGLAGTGELFF.

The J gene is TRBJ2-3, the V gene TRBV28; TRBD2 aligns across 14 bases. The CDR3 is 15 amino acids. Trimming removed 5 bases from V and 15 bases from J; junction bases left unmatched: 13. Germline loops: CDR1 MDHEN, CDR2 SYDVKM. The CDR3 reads CASSRRGLAGVWEYF. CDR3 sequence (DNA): TGTGCCAGCAGTAGGCGGGGACTAGCGGGAGTATGGGAATATTTT.

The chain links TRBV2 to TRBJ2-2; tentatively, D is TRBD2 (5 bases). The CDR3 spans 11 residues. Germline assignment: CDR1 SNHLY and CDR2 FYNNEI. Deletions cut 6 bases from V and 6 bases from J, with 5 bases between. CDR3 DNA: TGTGCCAGCAGACTAGCCGGGGAGCTGTTTTTT. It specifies CASRLAGELFF. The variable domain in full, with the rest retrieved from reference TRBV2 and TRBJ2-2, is EPEVTQTPSHQVTQMGQEVILRCVPISNHLYFYWYRQILGQKVEFLVSFYNNEISEKSEIFDDQFSVERPDGSNFTLKIRSTKLEDSAMYFCASRLAGELFFGEGSRLTVL.

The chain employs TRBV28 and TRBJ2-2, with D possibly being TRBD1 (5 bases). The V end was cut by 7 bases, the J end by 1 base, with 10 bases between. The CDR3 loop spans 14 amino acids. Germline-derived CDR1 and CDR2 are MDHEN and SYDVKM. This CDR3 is CASTVGQNTGELFF. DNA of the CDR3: TGTGCCAGCACTGTGGGGCAGAACACCGGGGAGCTGTTTTTT. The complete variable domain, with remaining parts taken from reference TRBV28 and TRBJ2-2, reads DVKVTQSSRYLVKRTGEKVFLECVQDMDHENMFWYRQDPGLGLRLIYFSYDVKMKEKGDIPEGYSVSREKKERFSLILESASTNQTSMYLCASTVGQNTGELFFGEGSRLTVL.

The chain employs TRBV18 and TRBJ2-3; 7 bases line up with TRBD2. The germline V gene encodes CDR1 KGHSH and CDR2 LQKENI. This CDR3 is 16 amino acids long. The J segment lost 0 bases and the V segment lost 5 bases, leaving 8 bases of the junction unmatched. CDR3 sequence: CASSASLAASTDTQYF. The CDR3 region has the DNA TGTGCCAGCTCAGCCTCTCTAGCGGCTAGCACAGATACGCAGTATTTT.